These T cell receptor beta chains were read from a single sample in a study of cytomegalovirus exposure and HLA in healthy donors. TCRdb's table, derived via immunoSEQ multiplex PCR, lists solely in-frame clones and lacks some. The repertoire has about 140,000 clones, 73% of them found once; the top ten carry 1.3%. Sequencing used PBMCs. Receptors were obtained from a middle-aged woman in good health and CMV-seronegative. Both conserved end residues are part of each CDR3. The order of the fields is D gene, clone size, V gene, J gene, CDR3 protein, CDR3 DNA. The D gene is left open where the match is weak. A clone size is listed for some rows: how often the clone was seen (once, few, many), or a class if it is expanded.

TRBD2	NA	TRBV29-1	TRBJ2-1	CSVALAGDNEQFF	TGCAGCGTAGCCCTAGCGGGGGACAATGAGCAGTTCTTC
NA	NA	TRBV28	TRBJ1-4	CASGGGLTNEKLFF	TGTGCCAGTGGTGGGGGCTTAACTAATGAAAAACTGTTTTTT
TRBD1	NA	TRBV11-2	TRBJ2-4	CASSLGQGGWIQYF	TGTGCCAGCAGCTTAGGCCAAGGGGGCTGGATTCAGTACTTC
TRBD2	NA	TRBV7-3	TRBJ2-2	CASSLRPLLAGGANTGELFF	TGTGCCAGCAGCTTAAGGCCGTTACTAGCGGGGGGAGCGAACACCGGGGAGCTGTTTTTT
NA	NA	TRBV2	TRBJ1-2	CATNQGTYGYTF	TGTGCCACCAATCAGGGGACCTATGGCTACACCTTC
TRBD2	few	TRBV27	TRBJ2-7	CASSSGTRVYEQYF	TGTGCCAGCAGTTCCGGGACTAGGGTTTACGAGCAGTACTTC
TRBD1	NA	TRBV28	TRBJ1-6	CASSPLGQGRNSPLHF	TGTGCCAGCAGTCCCCTGGGACAGGGGCGGAATTCACCCCTCCACTTT
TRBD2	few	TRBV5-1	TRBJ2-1	CASSPGLAGDEQFF	TGCGCCAGCAGCCCCGGACTAGCGGGGGATGAGCAGTTCTTC
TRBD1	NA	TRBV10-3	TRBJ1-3	CAISDETGLIRTSSGNTIYF	TGTGCCATCAGTGATGAGACAGGGTTGATACGGACCAGCTCTGGAAACACCATATATTTT
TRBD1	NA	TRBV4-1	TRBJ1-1	CASSWTGGDTEAFF	TGCGCCAGCAGCTGGACAGGGGGGGACACTGAAGCTTTCTTT
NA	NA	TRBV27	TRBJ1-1	CASSLSWFGSGATEAFF	TGTGCCAGCAGTTTATCGTGGTTTGGGTCTGGGGCCACTGAAGCTTTCTTT
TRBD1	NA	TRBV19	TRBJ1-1	CATTEWSRGRFTEAFF	TGTGCCACCACGGAATGGAGCAGGGGGCGGTTCACTGAAGCTTTCTTT
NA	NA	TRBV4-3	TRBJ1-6	CASSLTAAPGNSPLHF	TGCGCCAGCAGCCTAACCGCGGCCCCGGGTAATTCACCCCTCCACTTT
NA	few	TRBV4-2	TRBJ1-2	CASSQERDSPYGYTF	TGTGCCAGCAGCCAAGAAAGGGACTCTCCTTATGGCTACACCTTC
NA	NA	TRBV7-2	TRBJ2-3	CASGLDTDTQYF	TGTGCCAGCGGGCTGGACACAGATACGCAGTATTTT
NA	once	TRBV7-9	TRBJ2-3	CASTSSGPTDTQYF	TGTGCCAGCACGTCCAGCGGACCCACAGATACGCAGTATTTT
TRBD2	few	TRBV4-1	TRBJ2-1	CASSHLYGGDNEQFF	TGCGCCAGCAGCCACCTTTATGGGGGGGACAATGAGCAGTTCTTC
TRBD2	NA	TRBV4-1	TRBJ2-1	CASSQDGLAGVYNEQFF	TGCGCCAGCAGCCAAGACGGGCTAGCGGGGGTATACAATGAGCAGTTCTTC
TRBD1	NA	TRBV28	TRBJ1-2	CASSLSWDRESIGWGYTF	TGTGCCAGCAGTTTAAGTTGGGACAGGGAAAGTATCGGTTGGGGCTACACCTTC
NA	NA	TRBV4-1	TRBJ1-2	CASSQEGSQGYGYTF	TGCGCCAGCAGCCAAGAGGGATCTCAGGGCTATGGCTACACCTTC